This T cell receptor (beta chain) originates from a study of blood T cell repertoires in COVID-19. Researchers sorted participants into cohorts using their self-reported clinical history. Participants in the exposed group had met a COVID-19 case in the 2 weeks before joining the study. Sequencing was performed with immunoSEQ multiplex PCR; in TCRdb, only in-frame clones are kept and a portion is missing. Of some 400,000 clones in the sample, approximately 91% were seen once. Per the germline V gene, CDR1 is LGHDT and CDR2 is YNNKEL (reference sequence). The CDR3 is made up of 17 amino acids. Unmatched junction bases numbered 9, after V lost 4 bases and J lost 4 bases.

The TCR comes from a woman aged 35 to 49 who had been exposed to COVID-19. V is TRBV3-1 (or the pseudogene TRBV3-2) and J is TRBJ2-1; the match to TRBD2 covers 11 bases. The material sequenced was PBMCs or T cells enriched from blood (not recorded which). CDR3 sequence (DNA): TGTGCCAGCAGCCTTGCTTCCGGGACTAGCGGATACAATGAGCAGTTCTTC. Translating gives CASSLASGTSGYNEQFF.